This T cell receptor (beta chain) came from a study of regulatory T cells in long-lasting Graves disease. Sample time point: newly diagnosed GD, antithyroid drugs for less than 3 months. There was RNA extracted from PBMCs, and the TCR library was made from it. The table lists this clonotype with a count of one. What it recognizes is unknown. Relative to the germline gene, one junction end is altered; a read error may explain this. The CDR3 sequence is 17 residues long. Germline V lookup: CDR1 SGHTA, CDR2 FQGNSA. According to the study, TCR beta libraries were built with iRepertoire HTBI primers and CDR3-region Arm-PCR. TCRdb analysed the multiplex PCR reads with MiXCR anew, one entry per CDR3 protein. There are hundreds of thousands of distinct CDR3 sequences in the sample; approximately 15% occur only once, and less than 35% lies in the top ten. Study-level points and caveats: Persistent patients had a count of shared public clonotypes (approximately 2,800) that exceeded that of new patients (approximately 920).

The sample also formed part of further work on T cells in Graves' hyperthyroidism and ophthalmopathy. That source reports: Exclusion of patients followed from uncontrolled infection, other autoimmune disease, pregnancy or lactation.

The chain is built from TRBV7-2 and TRBJ2-2; 10 bases map to TRBD2. The sequence was collected from a middle-aged man with Graves disease. The source material was peripheral blood mononuclear cells (PBMCs), sampled at new diagnosis, from a patient treated with antithyroid drugs. This chain's CDR3 is CASSLRSGGASSGGLFF. Written as DNA, the CDR3 is TGTGCCAGCAGCTTACGAAGCGGGGGGGCCTCTTCCGGGGGGCTGTTTTTT.